The clone carrying this T cell receptor beta chain appeared a few times. Authors of the study amplified TCR beta CDR3 regions from RNA transcripts. During a first-round RT-PCR of the TCR CDR3, the HTBI primer set was used. Via MiXCR, TCRdb re-called the multiplex PCR reads, giving one row per CDR3 protein. The table shows roughly 700,000 distinct CDR3 sequences, with 35% occurring only once. These data come from a study of T cells in Graves' hyperthyroidism and ophthalmopathy. The CDR3 sequence is 12 residues long. The V and J ends lost 5 bases and 4 bases respectively, with 7 bases between them. CDR1 and CDR2 (germline): SEHNR, FQNEAQ (reference sequence).

This receptor was identified in a woman aged 40 to 55 with Graves' hyperthyroidism. The sample consisted of blood. The V and J genes are TRBV7-9 and TRBJ2-3, with no clear D. CDR3 amino acids: CASSPLPDTQYF. CDR3 bases: TGTGCCAGCAGCCCCCTCCCAGATACGCAGTATTTT.